A single sample gave rise to the 8 T cell receptor beta chains below, sequenced in a study of CD8 T cells in ankylosing spondylitis. One entry per CDR3 protein, called by TCRdb with MiXCR from the 5' RACE reads. The sample has a few hundred thousand distinct CDR3 sequences, about 20% seen once. The sample comprised blood, either unsorted or a sorted T cell fraction (not recorded which). Receptor source: a male donor with ankylosing spondylitis or in good health (not recorded which).

V usage is TRBV28 and J usage is TRBJ2-4; 11 bases line up with TRBD2. V gave up 5 bases and J gave up 7 bases; unmatched junction bases: 19. The germline V gene has CDR1 MDHEN and CDR2 SYDVKM. The CDR3 is 19 amino acids. CDR3 amino acids: CASSTWGLAVHFETNIQYF. The CDR3 DNA follows: TGTGCCAGCAGTACCTGGGGACTAGCGGTACACTTCGAGACGAACATTCAGTACTTC. The full variable domain, in which reference TRBV28 and TRBJ2-4 provide the parts outside the CDR3, is DVKVTQSSRYLVKRTGEKVFLECVQDMDHENMFWYRQDPGLGLRLIYFSYDVKMKEKGDIPEGYSVSREKKERFSLILESASTNQTSMYLCASSTWGLAVHFETNIQYFGAGTRLSVL.

The gene calls are TRBV6-1 and TRBJ1-5, with 8 bases matching TRBD1. The J segment lost 7 bases and the V segment lost 1 base, leaving 6 bases of the junction unmatched. CDR1 is MNHNS, CDR2 SASEGT, per germline. The CDR3 spans 15 residues. The chain's CDR3 is CASSEGQGAGQPQHF. Here the CDR3 DNA reads TGTGCCAGCAGTGAAGGGCAGGGGGCCGGGCAGCCCCAGCATTTT.

This clonotype occurred many times. This rearrangement joins TRBV29-1 to TRBJ1-1, with unresolved D. CDR1 is SQVTM, CDR2 ANQGSEA, per germline. V lost 6 bases, J lost 0 bases, and 5 bases lay in between. The CDR3 runs 11 residues. CDR3: CSVTVNTEAFF. The CDR3, as DNA: TGCAGCGTAACAGTGAACACTGAAGCTTTCTTT.

This clonotype was counted only a few times. V and J are TRBV7-2 and TRBJ2-1; TRBD2 aligns across 14 bases. The CDR3 totals 16 residues. V shed 5 bases and J 9 bases; nucleotides not matched to a gene: 9. Germline V gene data show CDR1 as SGHTA and CDR2 as FQGNSA. The CDR3 loop reads CASSLPGLAGVSEQFF. CDR3 bases: TGTGCCAGCAGCCTCCCGGGACTAGCGGGAGTAAGTGAGCAGTTCTTC.

The rearrangement joins TRBV7-8 to TRBJ2-1; D call uncertain. The V and J ends lost 0 bases and 7 bases respectively, with 7 bases between them. The CDR3 has 13 residues. Germline CDR1 is SGHVS and CDR2 is FQNEAQ. CDR3 DNA: TGTGCCAGCAGCTTAGCTTCGCGGAATGAGCAGTTCTTC. Amino acids: CASSLASRNEQFF.

The chain is built from TRBV12-3 or TRBV12-4 and TRBJ1-5; 10 positions match TRBD1. The CDR3 consists of 14 residues. V gave up 6 bases and J gave up 10 bases; unmatched junction bases: 9. CDR3 sequence (DNA): TGTGCCAGCAGGGGGGGGACAGGGGATGGACCCCAGCATTTT. Translation gives CASRGGTGDGPQHF.

Of note for this clonotype: The final CDR3 position lacks the conserved phenylalanine or tryptophan, pointing to a likely read error. Written as DNA, the CDR3 is TGCAGCGCCTCGGGTAGCGGGAGCTCCTACAATGAGCAGTTCCTC. It codes for CSASGSGSSYNEQFL. The chain is built from TRBV29-1 and TRBJ2-1; 9 bases agree with TRBD2. The germline gives CDR1 SQVTM, CDR2 ANQGSEA. V was pared by 7 bases and J by 0 bases, with 7 bases of the junction left unmatched. This CDR3 is built from 15 residues.

CDR3 residues: CSARGLARSYNEQFF. Written as DNA, the CDR3 is TGCAGTGCTAGAGGACTAGCGAGGTCCTACAATGAGCAGTTCTTC. J is TRBJ2-1 and V is TRBV20-1; 8 bases line up with TRBD2. V gave up 1 base and J gave up 1 base; unmatched junction bases: 3. The CDR3 runs to 15 residues. From germline, CDR1 is DFQATT and CDR2 SNEGSKA (reference sequence).